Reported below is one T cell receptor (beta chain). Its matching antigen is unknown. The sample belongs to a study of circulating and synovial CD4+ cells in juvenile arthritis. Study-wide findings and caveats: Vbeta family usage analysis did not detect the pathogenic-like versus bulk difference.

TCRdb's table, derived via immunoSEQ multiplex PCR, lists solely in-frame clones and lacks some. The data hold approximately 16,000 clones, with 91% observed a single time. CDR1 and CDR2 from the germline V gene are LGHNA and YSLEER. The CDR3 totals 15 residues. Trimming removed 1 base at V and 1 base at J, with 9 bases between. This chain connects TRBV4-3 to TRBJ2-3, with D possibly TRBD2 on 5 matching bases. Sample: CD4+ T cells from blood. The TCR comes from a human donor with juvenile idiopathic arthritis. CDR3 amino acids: CASSQARTGTDTQYF. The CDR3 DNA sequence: TGCGCCAGCAGCCAAGCCCGGACTGGCACAGATACGCAGTATTTT.